The 17 T cell receptor beta chains listed next were all sequenced from one sample in a study of blood T cell repertoires in COVID-19. Sequencing was performed with immunoSEQ multiplex PCR; in TCRdb, only in-frame clones are kept and a portion is missing. Of 200,000 to 250,000 clones listed, 88% are singletons. Sequenced material: PBMCs or T cells enriched from blood (not recorded which). The receptors derive from a woman aged 25 to 39 who had been exposed to COVID-19.

The chain employs TRBV6-5 and TRBJ2-2; TRBD2 matches at 7 bases. Germline loops: CDR1 MNHEY, CDR2 SVGAGI. The CDR3 runs 14 residues. With 5 bases clipped from V and 8 bases from J, the junction kept 8 bases outside the gene matches. This CDR3 is CASSPGLGWGELFF. The CDR3, as DNA: TGTGCCAGCAGTCCAGGACTAGGATGGGGGGAGCTGTTTTTT.

The CDR3: CASSYGGQSNEKLFF. Written as DNA, the CDR3 is TGTGCCAGCAGTTACGGGGGACAGTCTAATGAAAAACTGTTTTTT. The V gene is TRBV6-5, the J gene TRBJ1-4; 7 nucleotides align to TRBD1. This CDR3 contains 15 residues. In germline, CDR1 is MNHEY, CDR2 SVGAGI. The junction had 3 bases not matched to a gene; V was cut back by 2 bases and J by 3 bases.

The chain combines TRBV2 with TRBJ1-2; a weak D match, TRBD1 (6 bases). The germline V gene has CDR1 SNHLY and CDR2 FYNNEI. The CDR3 has 14 amino acids. Trimming removed 2 bases at V and 2 bases at J, with 9 bases between. Here the CDR3 reads CASSEQGYNYGYTF. The CDR3 DNA reads as TGTGCCAGCAGTGAACAGGGGTACAACTATGGCTACACCTTC. Together with reference TRBV2 and TRBJ1-2, the CDR3 gives the full variable domain: EPEVTQTPSHQVTQMGQEVILRCVPISNHLYFYWYRQILGQKVEFLVSFYNNEISEKSEIFDDQFSVERPDGSNFTLKIRSTKLEDSAMYFCASSEQGYNYGYTFGSGTRLTVV.

The chain has TRBV28 and TRBJ2-1, with D possibly being TRBD2 (6 bases). The germline gives CDR1 MDHEN, CDR2 SYDVKM. The CDR3 totals 12 residues. V lost 6 bases and J 13 bases, leaving 16 bases between the germline ends. The CDR3 coding sequence is TGTGCCAGCAGCCGGGACTTCGAGTCCCAGTTCTTC. Residues: CASSRDFESQFF.

This chain uses TRBV14 with TRBJ2-4; 7 positions agree with TRBD2. Germline assignment: CDR1 SGHDN and CDR2 FVKESK. V was pared by 0 bases and J by 1 base, with 18 bases of the junction left unmatched. CDR3 length: 21 amino acids. CDR3 in amino acids: CASSQDPFLAGEVTAKNIQYF. DNA for the CDR3: TGTGCCAGCAGCCAAGACCCCTTTCTGGCGGGAGAAGTTACTGCCAAAAACATTCAGTACTTC.

The chain has TRBV19 and TRBJ1-4, with a tentative D call TRBD1 (6 bases). Germline V gene lookup returns CDR1 LNHDA and CDR2 SQIVND (reference sequence). The CDR3 extends over 15 amino acids. The V end was cut by 10 bases, the J end by 5 bases, with 20 bases between. The CDR3 sequence is CATRLRGAGNEKLFF. The CDR3 bases are TGTGCCACCCGACTCCGGGGGGCGGGCAATGAAAAACTGTTTTTT.

Only one count was recorded for this clone. The J gene is TRBJ2-2, the V gene TRBV25-1, with 14 bases lining up with TRBD2. The CDR3 runs to 17 residues. The J segment lost 0 bases and the V segment lost 6 bases, leaving 3 bases of the junction unmatched. Per germline, CDR1 MGHDK and CDR2 SYGVNS. For the CDR3, the DNA is TGTGCCAGCAGGGCGACTAGCGGGAGGGCGAACACCGGGGAGCTGTTTTTT. It specifies CASRATSGRANTGELFF.

The chain is built from TRBV19 and TRBJ2-3, with D possibly matching TRBD2 (5 bases). Trimming took 1 base from V and 4 from J, leaving 12 bases between them. CDR3 size: 15 residues. CDR1 and CDR2 from the germline V gene are LNHDA and SQIVND (reference sequence). The CDR3, as DNA: TGTGCCAGTAGTATAGGTTCCACTAGGGCAGATACGCAGTATTTT. Residues: CASSIGSTRADTQYF.

This clone was seen once. V is TRBV12-3 or TRBV12-4 and J is TRBJ1-4; TRBD1 is a possible D gene (6 bases). The CDR3 runs to 12 residues. The V gene lost 7 bases and the J gene lost 7 bases, with 10 bases spanning the gap. CDR3 nucleotide sequence: TGTGCCAGCAACAGGGTGGCTGAAAAACTGTTTTTT. This sequence encodes CASNRVAEKLFF.

The chain employs TRBV19 and TRBJ1-2, with unresolved D. CDR1 and CDR2 from the germline V gene are LNHDA and SQIVND (reference sequence). Trimming left V 10 bases short and J 0 bases short, with 6 bases between. The CDR3 loop spans 11 amino acids. In DNA form, the CDR3 reads TGTGCCATACTGCCTAACTATGGCTACACCTTC. The encoded protein is CAILPNYGYTF. The full variable domain, its missing parts supplied by reference TRBV19 and TRBJ1-2, is DGGITQSPKYLFRKEGQNVTLSCEQNLNHDAMYWYRQDPGQGLRLIYYSQIVNDFQKGDIAEGYSVSREKKESFPLTVTSAQKNPTAFYLCAILPNYGYTFGSGTRLTVV.

This rearrangement joins TRBV3-1 (or the pseudogene TRBV3-2) to TRBJ2-7; the D is unclear. The germline CDR1 and CDR2 sequences are LGHDT and YNNKEL (reference sequence). V lost 3 bases to trimming and J lost 3 bases, with 12 bases between them. The CDR3 has 14 residues. The chain's CDR3 is CASSHTTENYEQYF. CDR3 coding DNA: TGTGCCAGCAGCCACACAACAGAAAACTACGAGCAGTACTTC.

The chain has TRBV23-1 and TRBJ2-2; D may be TRBD2 (5 bases). TRBV23-1 is placed among ORFs of uncertain function. Trimming stripped 6 bases from V and 1 base from J, with 12 bases between. The CDR3 covers 15 residues. The CDR3 is CASRIPGENTGELFF. The CDR3 nucleotides are TGCGCCAGCAGGATTCCCGGGGAGAACACCGGGGAGCTGTTTTTT.

The chain recombines TRBV11-3 with TRBJ2-2, with 8 bases that match TRBD2. The CDR3 loop spans 16 amino acids. CDR1 SGHNT and CDR2 YENEEA come from the germline V gene. Unmatched junction bases numbered 12, after V lost 5 bases and J lost 7 bases. Written as DNA, the CDR3 is TGTGCCAGCAGCACAACCGGCGGGGGGCTTGGCGGGGAGCTGTTTTTT. Translated: CASSTTGGGLGGELFF. The whole variable domain, remainder taken from reference TRBV11-3 and TRBJ2-2, is EAGVVQSPRYKIIEKKQPVAFWCNPISGHNTLYWYLQNLGQGPELLIRYENEEAVDDSQLPKDRFSAERLKGVDSTLKIQPAELGDSAVYLCASSTTGGGLGGELFFGEGSRLTVL.

The rearrangement joins TRBV7-9 to TRBJ1-1; 9 bases align to TRBD1. Unmatched junction bases numbered 6, after V lost 5 bases and J lost 11 bases. CDR1 and CDR2 from the germline V gene are SEHNR and FQNEAQ (reference sequence). The CDR3 length is 12 residues. CDR3 DNA: TGTGCCAGCAGCGACTTGGACAGGGGTGCTTTCTTT. Protein product: CASSDLDRGAFF.

The CDR3 sequence is CASSRDRGISAGNTIYF. Here the CDR3 DNA reads TGCGCCAGCAGCCGGGACAGGGGGATATCAGCTGGAAACACCATATATTTT. This chain connects TRBV5-1 to TRBJ1-3, with 11 bases that match TRBD1. The CDR3 consists of 17 residues. The junction had 8 bases not matched to a gene; V was cut back by 4 bases and J by 2 bases. CDR1 is SGHRS, CDR2 YFSETQ, per germline.

The chain couples TRBV11-3 to TRBJ2-2; D might be TRBD2 (6 bases). The germline V gene has CDR1 SGHNT and CDR2 YENEEA. Trimming stripped 5 bases from V and 5 bases from J, with 12 bases between. The CDR3 is 14 amino acids. The DNA of the CDR3 is TGTGCCAGCAGCAAACGGGGAGGAACCGGGGAGCTGTTTTTT. Translated, it gives CASSKRGGTGELFF. Drawing the rest from reference TRBV11-3 and TRBJ2-2, the complete variable domain is EAGVVQSPRYKIIEKKQPVAFWCNPISGHNTLYWYLQNLGQGPELLIRYENEEAVDDSQLPKDRFSAERLKGVDSTLKIQPAELGDSAVYLCASSKRGGTGELFFGEGSRLTVL.

J is TRBJ1-1 and V is TRBV10-2; the D gene is possibly TRBD1 (6 bases). Per germline, CDR1 WSHSY and CDR2 SAAADI. CDR3 size: 16 residues. V lost 6 bases and J 3 bases, leaving 20 bases between the germline ends. CDR3 loop: CASRSRGMGSDTEAFF. The CDR3 DNA reads as TGCGCCAGCAGAAGCAGGGGCATGGGTTCGGACACTGAAGCTTTCTTT.